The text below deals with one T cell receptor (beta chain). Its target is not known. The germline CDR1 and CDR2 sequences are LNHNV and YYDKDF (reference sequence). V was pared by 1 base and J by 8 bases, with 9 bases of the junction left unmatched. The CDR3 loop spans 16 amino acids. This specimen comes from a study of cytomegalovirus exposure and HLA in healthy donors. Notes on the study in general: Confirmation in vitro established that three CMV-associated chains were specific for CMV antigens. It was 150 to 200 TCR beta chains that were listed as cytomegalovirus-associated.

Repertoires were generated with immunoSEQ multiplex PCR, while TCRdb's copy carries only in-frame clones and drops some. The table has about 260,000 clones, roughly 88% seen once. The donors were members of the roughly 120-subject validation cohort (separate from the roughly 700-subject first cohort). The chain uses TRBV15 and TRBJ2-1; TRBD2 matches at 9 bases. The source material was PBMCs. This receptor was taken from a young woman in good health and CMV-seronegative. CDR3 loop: CATSRGGGRVRDEQFF. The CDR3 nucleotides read TGTGCCACCAGCAGAGGGGGCGGGAGGGTTCGGGATGAGCAGTTCTTC.